Each of the 27 T cell receptor beta chains below was sequenced from the same sample in a study of cytomegalovirus exposure and HLA in healthy donors. PCR was performed using 60 Vbeta and 13 Jbeta primers. Sequenced by immunoSEQ multiplex PCR; TCRdb stores in-frame clones only, minus some. The sample records approximately 110,000 clones, more than 60% being singletons. Sequences were obtained from PBMCs. These TCRs come from a woman in her thirties or forties in good health and CMV-seronegative.

This chain connects TRBV6-5 to TRBJ1-5; no clear D. Trimming pared 8 bases from V and 1 base from J, leaving 6 bases between. From germline, CDR1 is MNHEY and CDR2 SVGAGI. CDR3 size: 12 residues. CDR3: CASRTSNQPQHF. CDR3 DNA: TGTGCCAGCCGCACAAGCAATCAGCCCCAGCATTTT.

The chain carries TRBV5-6 and TRBJ1-1; 8 bases agree with TRBD1. This CDR3 comprises 15 residues. Per the germline V gene, CDR1 is SGHDT and CDR2 is YYEEEE. V dropped 5 bases and J dropped 4; count of bases not matched to a gene: 10. CDR3 sequence: CASRASTGVITEAFF. The CDR3 coding sequence is TGTGCCAGCAGAGCGTCGACAGGGGTGATCACTGAAGCTTTCTTT. Filled out from reference TRBV5-6 and TRBJ1-1, the complete variable domain reads DAGVTQSPTHLIKTRGQQVTLRCSPKSGHDTVSWYQQALGQGPQFIFQYYEEEERQRGNFPDRFSGHQFPNYSSELNVNALLLGDSALYLCASRASTGVITEAFFGQGTRLTVV.

The rearrangement uses TRBV4-3 and TRBJ1-3; no clear D. This CDR3 region has 15 residues. Germline V CDR1 and CDR2: LGHNA, YSLEER. With 0 bases removed from V and 2 bases from J, the gap between germline ends came to 8 bases. The CDR3 is CASSQDAGPGNTIYF. The DNA of the CDR3 is TGCGCCAGCAGCCAAGATGCCGGTCCTGGAAACACCATATATTTT.

This clone was picked up a small number of times. V usage is TRBV4-1 and J usage is TRBJ2-1; 12 nucleotides match TRBD2. The J segment lost 6 bases and the V segment lost 1 base, leaving 10 bases of the junction unmatched. This CDR3 comprises 18 residues. Germline-derived CDR1 and CDR2 are MGHRA and YSYEKL. CDR3 bases: TGCGCCAGCAGCCAAGGCCTACTAGCGGGGGGCGTTAGCAATGAGCAGTTCTTC. Amino acid sequence: CASSQGLLAGGVSNEQFF.

V is TRBV5-1 and J is TRBJ2-2, with D maybe TRBD2 (6 bases). The CDR3 contains 12 residues. Per the germline V gene, CDR1 is SGHRS and CDR2 is YFSETQ. The V and J ends lost 5 bases and 16 bases respectively, with 18 bases between them. CDR3 in amino acids: CASRVRGQAPFF. The CDR3 region has the DNA TGCGCCAGCAGGGTGCGGGGCCAGGCACCGTTTTTT.

This clone came up a few times. The chain links TRBV7-9 to TRBJ2-5, with D possibly TRBD2 on 6 matching bases. V lost 0 bases, J lost 4 bases, and 24 bases lay in between. Per germline, CDR1 SEHNR and CDR2 FQNEAQ (reference sequence). This CDR3 has 19 residues. The CDR3 spells CASSLATVVTRFLPETQYF. The CDR3 region has the DNA TGTGCCAGCAGCTTAGCAACGGTCGTGACTAGATTTTTACCAGAGACCCAGTACTTC.

This clone was detected only once. The V gene is TRBV28, the J gene TRBJ1-2; tentatively, D is TRBD1 (5 bases). V was pared by 6 bases and J by 7 bases, with 12 bases between. This CDR3 has 12 amino acids. The germline CDR1 and CDR2 sequences are MDHEN and SYDVKM. The CDR3 DNA sequence: TGTGCCAGCAGGCAGGGCACACTTGGCTACACCTTC. As protein: CASRQGTLGYTF.

The genes are TRBV30 and TRBJ2-1; TRBD2 is a possible D gene (5 bases). This CDR3 comprises 13 residues. V lost 4 bases to trimming and J lost 8 bases, with 15 bases between them. Germline V gene lookup returns CDR1 GTSNPN and CDR2 SVGIG (reference sequence). CDR3 nucleotides: TGTGCCTGGAAGAGCGGTTTTTGGGATGAGCAGTTCTTC. It specifies CAWKSGFWDEQFF.

This rearrangement joins TRBV4-3 to TRBJ1-2; D ambiguous. V gave up 0 bases and J gave up 0 bases, with 14 bases separating them. CDR3 size: 17 residues. Germline lookup yields CDR1 LGHNA and CDR2 YSLEER. DNA of the CDR3: TGCGCCAGCAGCCAAGATCAAAGGAGGTTATCTAACTATGGCTACACCTTC. Translated: CASSQDQRRLSNYGYTF.

This chain connects TRBV5-8 to TRBJ2-2; D is possibly TRBD1 (5 bases). This CDR3 contains 15 residues. CDR1 and CDR2 from the germline V gene are SGHTS and YDEGEE. Trimming pared 1 base from V and 3 bases from J, leaving 10 bases between. The CDR3 loop is CASSLQGIDTGELFF. The CDR3, as DNA: TGTGCCAGCAGCTTGCAGGGAATCGACACCGGGGAGCTGTTTTTT.

This clone was picked up one time. The CDR3 nucleotides are TGTGCCAGCCAGGGGCCGCTTATAATGTTGGAAAAACTGTTTTTT. This encodes CASQGPLIMLEKLFF. The chain recombines TRBV28 with TRBJ1-4; possibly TRBD1 for D (6 bases). Trimming removed 8 bases at V and 8 bases at J, with 21 bases between. Germline CDR1 MDHEN, CDR2 SYDVKM. This CDR3 contains 15 residues.

The CDR3 region has the DNA TGTGCCAGCAGCTTAGGGGGCACTAGCGGGAGAAACACCGGGGAGCTGTTTTTT. It is translated as CASSLGGTSGRNTGELFF. The chain links TRBV7-6 to TRBJ2-2, with TRBD2 matching over 11 bases. The V gene end was trimmed by 1 base and the J gene end by 2 bases; junction bases not matched to a gene: 6. Germline CDR1 SGHVS, CDR2 FNYEAQ. CDR3 size: 18 residues.

This clone was seen just once. CDR3 loop: CASSKGTDDTEAFF. CDR3 DNA sequence: TGTGCCAGCAGCAAAGGGACAGACGACACTGAAGCTTTCTTT. V is TRBV6-1 and J is TRBJ1-1, with 7 bases lining up with TRBD1. V gave up 6 bases and J gave up 3 bases; unmatched junction bases: 7. The CDR3 has 14 amino acids. Germline V gene data show CDR1 as MNHNS and CDR2 as SASEGT.

This chain joins TRBV6-6 and TRBJ2-5; 10 positions match TRBD1. J was trimmed by 5 bases and V by 7 bases; bases with no gene match: 13. The V gene's germline CDR1 is MNHNY and CDR2 SVGAGI (reference sequence). The CDR3 is 16 residues long. CDR3 sequence: CASNLPGQGNGETQYF. DNA for the CDR3: TGTGCCAGCAACCTGCCGGGACAGGGGAATGGGGAGACCCAGTACTTC.

The V gene is TRBV7-2, the J gene TRBJ2-1, with 12 bases lining up with TRBD2. The CDR3 is 15 amino acids. Trimming took 5 bases from V and 5 from J; bases not matched to a gene: 4. Germline lookup yields CDR1 SGHTA and CDR2 FQGNSA. The CDR3 here is CASSRLAGEHNEQFF. The CDR3 nucleotides are TGTGCCAGCAGCCGACTAGCGGGGGAGCACAATGAGCAGTTCTTC.

The genes are TRBV18 and TRBJ1-4; 9 bases line up with TRBD1. This CDR3 is built from 17 residues. In germline, CDR1 is KGHSH, CDR2 LQKENI. V lost 4 bases to trimming and J lost 8 bases; unmatched junction nucleotides: 14. Written as DNA, the CDR3 is TGTGCCAGCTCACTCACTGTCCTACAGGGGGCCTACGAAAAACTGTTTTTT. It is translated as CASSLTVLQGAYEKLFF.

This chain joins TRBV5-1 and TRBJ2-3, with D perhaps matching TRBD2 (5 bases). The CDR3 sequence is 16 residues long. The ends were cut back, 0 bases at V and 4 bases at J, with 15 bases in the middle. Germline V gene lookup returns CDR1 SGHRS and CDR2 YFSETQ. The chain's CDR3 is CASSLGLARSSDTQYF. The CDR3 nucleotides are TGCGCCAGCAGCTTGGGGCTAGCCCGAAGCTCAGATACGCAGTATTTT.

The V call is TRBV11-1, the J call TRBJ1-1, with no clear D. Trimming shortened V by 3 bases and J by 1 base, and 15 bases separated the two germline ends. Per the germline V gene, CDR1 is SGHAT and CDR2 is FQDESV (reference sequence). This CDR3 contains 16 residues. CDR3 region: CASSFGFERQNTEAFF. The CDR3 DNA sequence: TGTGCCAGCAGCTTCGGGTTTGAGCGTCAGAACACTGAAGCTTTCTTT.

The J gene is TRBJ2-7, the V gene TRBV6-1; possible D gene TRBD2, 6 bases. Germline V gene sequence: CDR1 MNHNS, CDR2 SASEGT. Trimming took 8 bases from V and 6 from J, leaving 20 bases between them. This CDR3 region has 14 residues. Here the CDR3 reads CASWAPGVGGEQYF. In DNA form, the CDR3 reads TGTGCCAGCTGGGCCCCGGGAGTGGGAGGCGAGCAGTACTTC.

This sequence joins TRBV7-9 and TRBJ2-7, with D possibly matching TRBD1 (6 bases). Trimming took off 5 bases at V and 2 bases at J, with 10 bases between the two ends. Germline V lookup: CDR1 SEHNR, CDR2 FQNEAQ (reference sequence). CDR3 length: 13 amino acids. In DNA, the CDR3 is TGTGCCAGCAGCGAGACAGGAACCTACGAGCAGTACTTC. Its translation is CASSETGTYEQYF.

This clone occurred once. The chain recombines TRBV4-3 with TRBJ2-1; the match to TRBD2 covers 8 bases. This CDR3 is built from 16 residues. J gave up 3 bases and V 1 base, and 5 bases lay outside the gene matches. Looked up from germline, CDR1 is LGHNA and CDR2 is YSLEER. The CDR3 loop is CASSQGRGDFYNEQFF. CDR3 DNA sequence: TGCGCCAGCAGCCAAGGGCGGGGGGACTTCTACAATGAGCAGTTCTTC.

The chain combines TRBV7-9 with TRBJ2-7; no definite D call. V lost 1 base, J lost 6 bases, and 16 bases lay in between. The CDR3 extends over 15 amino acids. The germline V gene has CDR1 SEHNR and CDR2 FQNEAQ (reference sequence). DNA of the CDR3: TGTGCCAGCAGCTTAGAATCCCCAGGTTTGAGCGAGCAGTACTTC. Translation: CASSLESPGLSEQYF.

The V and J genes are TRBV5-1 and TRBJ2-6, with D possibly being TRBD1 (6 bases). V lost 3 bases, J lost 2 bases, and 12 bases lay in between. The CDR3 runs 16 residues. CDR1 and CDR2 from the germline V gene are SGHRS and YFSETQ. The CDR3 here is CASSSAGAAGANVLTF. As DNA, the CDR3 is TGCGCCAGCAGCTCGGCAGGGGCAGCTGGGGCCAACGTCCTGACTTTC.

Points on this clone: Given the absence of the conserved phenylalanine or tryptophan at the CDR3 end, a read error is likely. The DNA is omitted, as the CDR3 cannot be located on it reliably, and the CDR3 follows TCRdb's listing. This CDR3 reads CSVEDGRDRVLLG. This chain joins TRBV29-1 and TRBJ1-6; no check of the table's D call, TRBD1, against the DNA was made. The CDR3 comprises 13 residues, both ends counted. Per germline, CDR1 SQVTM and CDR2 ANQGSEA.

The J gene is TRBJ2-7, the V gene TRBV14; TRBD2 is a possible D gene (5 bases). From germline, CDR1 is SGHDN and CDR2 FVKESK. V lost 1 base and J lost 5, with 6 bases in between. The CDR3 loop spans 12 amino acids. The CDR3 DNA follows: TGTGCCAGCAGCCAAGGGAGGAACGAGCAGTACTTC. It is translated as CASSQGRNEQYF.

This clone was seen a few times. This chain connects TRBV18 to TRBJ1-4; possible D gene TRBD1, 5 bases. Germline CDR1 is KGHSH and CDR2 is LQKENI. V was trimmed by 1 base and J by 8 bases, leaving 14 bases between them. The CDR3 is 15 residues long. CDR3 nucleotides: TGTGCCAGCTCACCACAGGACGGGGGTTGGGAAAAACTGTTTTTT. It is translated as CASSPQDGGWEKLFF.

The rearrangement uses TRBV2 and TRBJ2-1, with 7 bases matching TRBD2. The V gene end was trimmed by 6 bases and the J gene end by 2 bases; junction bases not matched to a gene: 7. The CDR3 spans 15 residues. Germline CDR1 SNHLY, CDR2 FYNNEI. CDR3 in amino acids: CASRSGTTAYNEQFF. As DNA, the CDR3 is TGTGCCAGCAGATCCGGGACTACAGCCTACAATGAGCAGTTCTTC.